A selection of T cell receptor beta chains follows, all from one sample in a study of breast tumors, draining lymph nodes, adjacent tissues. TCRdb re-called the multiplex PCR reads with MiXCR, one entry per CDR3 protein. The repertoire includes 200,000 or so distinct CDR3 sequences, around 33% of them detected once, and 4% to 5.5% sits in the top ten. Specimen: axillary lymph node tissue. These receptors all come from a female donor with breast cancer. Some clones in this sample may be carry-over from other donors' samples. The CDR3 runs from the conserved cysteine through the conserved F or W. The D gene is left open where the match is weak. Where a row states a size, it is once, few, many or the class of an expanded clone; other rows omit it.

d_gene | j_gene | v_gene | abundance | CDR3nt | CDR3aa
TRBD1 | TRBJ2-5 | TRBV5-4 | NA | TGTGCCAGCAGCAGGACAGGACAAGAGGCCCAGTACTTC | CASSRTGQEAQYF
NA | TRBJ1-5 | TRBV5-4 | NA | TGTGCCAGCAGCCGGACAGAACAAGAGACCCAGCATTTT | CASSRTEQETQHF
TRBD2 | TRBJ2-7 | TRBV7-2 | many | TGTGCCAGCAGCTTTAGCGGGAGCCCCTACGAGCAGTACTTC | CASSFSGSPYEQYF
TRBD1 | TRBJ2-5 | TRBV20-1 | many | TGCAGTGCTAGAGATCGCGGGACAGGGGTAGAGACCCAGTACTTC | CSARDRGTGVETQYF
NA | TRBJ1-4 | TRBV28 | many | TGTGCCAGCAGTTCTGGGGGGTCCGGTAAAAAACTGTTTTTT | CASSSGGSGKKLFF
TRBD2 | TRBJ2-3 | TRBV5-1 | many | TGCGCCAGCAGCTCTAAGCGGGGGGGCACAGATACGCAGTATTTT | CASSSKRGGTDTQYF
NA | TRBJ1-6 | TRBV20-1 | many | TGCAGTGCTAGCGACGGAGCGCTTAATTCACCCCTCCACTTT | CSASDGALNSPLHF
TRBD1 | TRBJ2-1 | TRBV4-1 | many | TGCGCCAGCAGTCCCACAGGGGCCTCCTACAATGAGCAGTTCTTC | CASSPTGASYNEQFF
TRBD1 | TRBJ2-7 | TRBV6-2/TRBV6-3 | many | TGTGCCAGCACCGGGACAGGCCGGGGGGAGCAGTACTTC | CASTGTGRGEQYF
TRBD1 | TRBJ1-2 | TRBV12-3/TRBV12-4 | NA | TGTGCCAGCAGTCATCGGGACAGGGGCGGCCGAAACTATGGCTACACCTTC | CASSHRDRGGRNYGYTF
NA | TRBJ2-7 | TRBV7-2 | NA | TGTGCTTGCAGCCCCGGAAGCTCCTACGAGCAGTACTTC | CACSPGSSYEQYF
TRBD1 | TRBJ2-3 | TRBV7-3 | many | TGTGCCAGCAGCCCGACAGGGGGCGGAGATACGCAGTATTTT | CASSPTGGGDTQYF
TRBD2 | TRBJ2-1 | TRBV29-1 | NA | TGCAGCGTTGATAGCGGGGGGGACAGCCGATACAATGAGCAGTTCTTC | CSVDSGGDSRYNEQFF
TRBD2 | TRBJ2-1 | TRBV7-9 | many | TGTGCCAGCAGCTTAGAAGGTAGCGGGGGAAACAATGAGCAGTTCTTC | CASSLEGSGGNNEQFF
NA | TRBJ1-2 | TRBV6-5 | few | TGTGCCAGCAGTCACTCGAGGAGTCGCAGATCCCCTTTGGGTGGCTACACCTTC | CASSHSRSRRSPLGGYTF
NA | TRBJ1-1 | TRBV5-1 | NA | TGCGCCAGCAGTGAGATTCGGGGAGCGAACACTGAAGCTTTCTTT | CASSEIRGANTEAFF
NA | TRBJ1-4 | TRBV20-1 | NA | TGCAGTGCTACTACAGGGTGGGGAACTAATGAAAAACTGTTTTTT | CSATTGWGTNEKLFF
NA | TRBJ2-7 | TRBV14 | many | TGTGCCAGCGGGCGGTCCGGGGCAGACGAGCAGTACTTC | CASGRSGADEQYF
TRBD1 | TRBJ1-6 | TRBV13 | NA | TGTGCCAGCAGCCTTGGACAGGGGGTGGGCACTGATTCACCCCTCCACTTT | CASSLGQGVGTDSPLHF
NA | TRBJ1-4 | TRBV7-2 | many | TGTGCCAGCAGCTTAGGGCCCCCAGGGGCCGGTAATGAAAAACTGTTTTTT | CASSLGPPGAGNEKLFF
NA | TRBJ1-6 | TRBV6-5 | NA | TGTGCCAGCAGTTATGAAGTGGATAATTCACCCCTCCACTTT | CASSYEVDNSPLHF
NA | TRBJ2-2 | TRBV7-2 | NA | TGTGCCAGCAGCTTAAGCGGCGACGGGGAGCTGTTTTTT | CASSLSGDGELFF